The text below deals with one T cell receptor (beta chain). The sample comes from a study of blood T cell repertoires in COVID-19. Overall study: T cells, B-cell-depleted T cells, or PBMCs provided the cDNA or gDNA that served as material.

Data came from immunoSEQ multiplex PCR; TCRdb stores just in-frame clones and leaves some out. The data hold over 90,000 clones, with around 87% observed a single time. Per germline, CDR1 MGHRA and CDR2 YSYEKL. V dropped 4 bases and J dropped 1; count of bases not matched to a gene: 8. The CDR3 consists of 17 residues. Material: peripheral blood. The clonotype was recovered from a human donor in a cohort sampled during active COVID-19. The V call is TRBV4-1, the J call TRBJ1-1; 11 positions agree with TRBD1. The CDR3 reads CASSLPDRGLRNTEAFF. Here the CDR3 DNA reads TGCGCCAGCAGCCTCCCGGACAGGGGGCTTCGGAACACTGAAGCTTTCTTT.